Presented here are 26 T cell receptor beta chains from one specimen sequenced in a study of vaccination effects on CD4 cells after COVID-19. The assay was immunoSEQ multiplex PCR, and TCRdb's table has in-frame clones only and misses some. The sample includes 20,000 to 25,000 clones, almost 70% seen only once; the top ten take approximately 8.2%. Their antigens remain unidentified. Antigen-specific CD4+ T cells expanded by the ViraFEST assay with viral peptide pools were then sequenced. It was after 10 days of culture that CD4+ T cells were isolated. Every participant took two doses of the BNT162b2 or mRNA-1273 vaccine. This material consisted of CD4+ T cells from PBMCs cultured with SARS-CoV-2 spike peptides, taken after COVID-19 vaccination. The receptor source for this set is a human donor who received a COVID-19 vaccine.

This clone was seen once. This chain links TRBV7-8 with TRBJ1-5, with 8 bases that match TRBD1. The CDR3 loop spans 15 amino acids. Germline-derived CDR1 and CDR2 are SGHVS and FQNEAQ. J was trimmed by 4 bases and V by 0 bases; bases with no gene match: 2. The CDR3: CASSLAWTGNQPQHF. DNA of the CDR3: TGTGCCAGCAGCTTAGCATGGACAGGGAATCAGCCCCAGCATTTT. The entire variable domain, with the rest obtained from reference TRBV7-8 and TRBJ1-5, is as follows: GAGVSQSPRYKVAKRGQDVALRCDPISGHVSLFWYQQALGQGPEFLTYFQNEAQLDKSGLPSDRFFAERPEGSVSTLKIQRTQQEDSAVYLCASSLAWTGNQPQHFGDGTRLSIL.

This chain links TRBV9 with TRBJ1-4; unclear D gene. V lost 6 bases to trimming and J lost 4 bases, with 16 bases between them. The length of the CDR3 is 15 residues. Germline values: CDR1 SGDLS, CDR2 YYNGEE. The CDR3 is CASTLDWRINEKLFF. The CDR3 DNA follows: TGTGCCAGCACCCTGGACTGGAGGATTAATGAAAAACTGTTTTTT.

V usage is TRBV18 and J usage is TRBJ2-7; TRBD2 is a possible D gene (7 bases). The CDR3 covers 17 residues. Germline V lookup: CDR1 KGHSH, CDR2 LQKENI. The V end was cut by 4 bases, the J end by 4 bases, with 23 bases between. In DNA, the CDR3 is TGTGCCAGCTCACGGGGGGGCGGAAACAACGGTAGATACGAGCAGTACTTC. Its translation is CASSRGGGNNGRYEQYF.

V and J are TRBV5-1 and TRBJ2-5; D gene unclear. Trimming pared 0 bases from V and 5 bases from J, leaving 11 bases between. Germline assignment: CDR1 SGHRS and CDR2 YFSETQ. CDR3 size: 14 residues. CDR3 sequence (DNA): TGCGCCAGCAGCTTGGCGTCAGGTCAGGAGACCCAGTACTTC. Its protein product is CASSLASGQETQYF.

The sample holds a few counts of this clone. The chain recombines TRBV5-4 with TRBJ2-3; TRBD2 matches 11 bases. Germline V gives CDR1 SGHNT, CDR2 YYREEE (reference sequence). This CDR3 contains 14 residues. V lost 10 bases, J lost 6 bases, and 10 bases stayed unmatched. CDR3 DNA: TGTGCCGGATCCCTAGCGGGGGGTGGGGATACGCAGTATTTT. This translates into CAGSLAGGGDTQYF.

This rearrangement joins TRBV5-1 to TRBJ2-1, with 12 bases matching TRBD2. CDR3 size: 17 residues. The V and J ends lost 4 bases and 5 bases, in that order; junction bases with no gene match: 10. Germline V CDR1 and CDR2: SGHRS, YFSETQ. The CDR3 spells CASSRATSGSWDNEQFF. Written as DNA, the CDR3 is TGCGCCAGCAGCCGCGCGACTAGCGGGAGTTGGGACAATGAGCAGTTCTTC.

The chain carries TRBV5-4 and TRBJ1-1; D gene ambiguous. V shed 4 bases and J shed 2 bases, with 18 bases lying between them. This CDR3 region has 16 residues. Germline lookup yields CDR1 SGHNT and CDR2 YYREEE (reference sequence). CDR3 amino acids: CASSIRSRVPNTEAFF. The CDR3 bases are TGTGCCAGCAGCATCCGGTCTCGGGTTCCCAACACTGAAGCTTTCTTT.

The V and J genes are TRBV5-1 and TRBJ2-7, with 11 bases fitting TRBD1. Trimming removed 5 bases from V and 1 base from J; junction bases left unmatched: 11. The V gene's germline CDR1 is SGHRS and CDR2 YFSETQ. The CDR3 spans 17 residues. The CDR3 is CASSLPGTGGWSYEQYF. The CDR3, as DNA: TGCGCCAGCAGTTTGCCGGGGACAGGGGGTTGGTCCTACGAGCAGTACTTC.

CDR3 protein: CASSLYVVFVKGVEDTEAFF. CDR3 DNA sequence: TGTGCCAGCAGTTTATATGTTGTTTTTGTTAAGGGGGTCGAGGACACTGAAGCTTTCTTT. The chain employs TRBV27 and TRBJ1-1; D may be TRBD1 (6 bases). V gave up 1 base and J gave up 3 bases, with 27 bases separating them. In germline, CDR1 is MNHEY, CDR2 SMNVEV (reference sequence). This CDR3 spans 20 amino acids.

This clone was observed a handful of times. The chain recombines TRBV5-1 with TRBJ1-5; D not resolved. Trimming took 0 bases from V and 5 from J, leaving 3 bases between them. This CDR3 has 12 amino acids. CDR1 and CDR2 from the germline V gene are SGHRS and YFSETQ. DNA for the CDR3: TGCGCCAGCAGCTTGGTTGATCAGCCCCAGCATTTT. Its translation: CASSLVDQPQHF.

This chain connects TRBV10-3 to TRBJ1-5; D possibly corresponds to TRBD1 (6 bases). The germline CDR1 and CDR2 sequences are ENHRY and SYGVKD. This CDR3 is built from 16 residues. The V end lost 0 bases, the J end lost 3 bases, and 12 bases lay between the germline ends. CDR3 loop: CAISESQGGNNQPQHF. The CDR3 DNA reads TGTGCCATCAGTGAGTCACAGGGTGGGAACAATCAGCCCCAGCATTTT.

The genes are TRBV19 and TRBJ2-3, with D perhaps TRBD1 (5 bases). The CDR3 has 15 residues. V lost 9 bases, J lost 0 bases, and 16 bases lay in between. CDR1 is LNHDA, CDR2 SQIVND, per germline (reference sequence). This chain's CDR3 is CASCRTSTSTDTQYF. In DNA, the CDR3 is TGTGCCAGCTGCCGGACATCGACTAGCACAGATACGCAGTATTTT.

The chain employs TRBV29-1 and TRBJ1-1, with D possibly matching TRBD1 (6 bases). Germline CDR1 and CDR2: SQVTM and ANQGSEA. The V end lost 4 bases, the J end lost 5 bases, and 17 bases lay between the germline ends. The CDR3 extends over 14 amino acids. CDR3 protein: CSVARGSVGTEAFF. CDR3 sequence (DNA): TGCAGCGTTGCCAGGGGTTCTGTTGGAACTGAAGCTTTCTTT.

This chain connects TRBV25-1 to TRBJ1-1; no firm D call. V was trimmed by 1 base and J by 9 bases, leaving 9 bases between them. This CDR3 region has 12 residues. From germline, CDR1 is MGHDK and CDR2 SYGVNS. CDR3 sequence: CASSESEGKAFF. The CDR3 DNA reads as TGTGCCAGCAGTGAATCAGAGGGTAAAGCTTTCTTT.

V usage is TRBV2 and J usage is TRBJ1-1; D gene uncertain. V was trimmed by 4 bases and J by 0 bases, leaving 9 bases between them. The CDR3 has 14 amino acids. Germline CDR1 reads SNHLY; CDR2 reads FYNNEI. In DNA form, the CDR3 reads TGTGCCAGCAGTGGACAAATGGTGAACACTGAAGCTTTCTTT. Protein: CASSGQMVNTEAFF.

In this sample, this clone turned up a few times. The chain employs TRBV7-9 and TRBJ1-2, with a weak D call TRBD1 (5 bases). The germline V and J ends were trimmed by 4 bases and 6 bases, with 18 bases remaining between them. The length of the CDR3 is 15 residues. The germline V gene has CDR1 SEHNR and CDR2 FQNEAQ (reference sequence). The CDR3 region is CASSSGTLYEDGYTF. As DNA, the CDR3 is TGTGCCAGCAGCTCCGGGACGCTCTACGAGGATGGCTACACCTTC. The full variable domain, with the rest looked up from reference TRBV7-9 and TRBJ1-2, is DTGVSQNPRHKITKRGQNVTFRCDPISEHNRLYWYRQTLGQGPEFLTYFQNEAQLEKSRLLSDRFSAERPKGSFSTLEIQRTEQGDSAMYLCASSSGTLYEDGYTFGSGTRLTVV.

V is TRBV10-3 and J is TRBJ1-2, with TRBD1 identical over 7 bases. Germline V lookup: CDR1 ENHRY, CDR2 SYGVKD. The trim removed 7 bases at V and 1 base at J, leaving 6 bases unmatched. CDR3 length equals 14 residues. The CDR3 coding sequence is TGTGCCATCAAGGACAGGCCCAATAACTATGGCTACACCTTC. Protein sequence: CAIKDRPNNYGYTF.

The genes are TRBV10-3 and TRBJ2-2, with TRBD2 identical over 9 bases. The CDR3 has 16 amino acids. Trimming removed 3 bases from V and 3 bases from J; junction bases left unmatched: 5. Germline V gene sequence: CDR1 ENHRY, CDR2 SYGVKD. The CDR3 spells CAISDGSGRHTGELFF. The CDR3 DNA reads TGTGCCATCAGTGATGGGAGCGGGAGGCACACCGGGGAGCTGTTTTTT.

This clone was seen a few times. This chain links TRBV10-3 with TRBJ1-2; the D is unclear. The length of the CDR3 is 11 residues. Trimming removed 4 bases at V and 7 bases at J, with 7 bases between. CDR1 is ENHRY, CDR2 SYGVKD, per germline. CDR3 residues: CAISAERGYTF. The CDR3 DNA reads TGTGCCATCAGTGCCGAGCGTGGCTACACCTTC.

By proportion, this clone is medium-sized. The chain carries TRBV10-3 and TRBJ2-7; 8 nucleotides agree with TRBD2. CDR1 is ENHRY and CDR2 is SYGVKD in the germline V gene. CDR3 length: 17 amino acids. After removal of 3 bases from V and 1 base from J, the junction contained 11 bases not matched to a gene. The CDR3 bases are TGTGCCATCAGTGAAACGGGAACTAGCGGACTATCCTACGAGCAGTACTTC. This gives the protein CAISETGTSGLSYEQYF.

The chain couples TRBV5-1 to TRBJ2-3, with D perhaps being TRBD1 or TRBD2 (6 bases each). The CDR3 is made up of 14 amino acids. Looked up from germline, CDR1 is SGHRS and CDR2 is YFSETQ. V lost 0 bases and J lost 6, with 11 bases in between. CDR3 sequence (DNA): TGCGCCAGCAGCTTGGAATGGGGGGCCGATACGCAGTATTTT. Translating gives CASSLEWGADTQYF.

The chain is built from TRBV12-3 or TRBV12-4 and TRBJ2-7, with D tentatively TRBD2 (6 bases). The CDR3 length is 13 residues. The V end was cut by 3 bases, the J end by 2 bases, with 8 bases between. CDR3 sequence reads: CASSFGTAYEQYF. CDR3 DNA sequence: TGTGCCAGCAGTTTCGGGACTGCCTACGAGCAGTACTTC.

This clone was recorded only once. The chain recombines TRBV19 with TRBJ2-5; D may be TRBD2 (6 bases). The CDR3 covers 14 residues. V shed 5 bases and J shed 2 bases, with 12 bases lying between them. Germline V lookup: CDR1 LNHDA, CDR2 SQIVND (reference sequence). CDR3 nucleotides: TGTGCCAGTAGTGGAGGGACTGGACAAGAGACCCAGTACTTC. Translation gives CASSGGTGQETQYF.

The chain recombines TRBV29-1 with TRBJ1-2; D is possibly TRBD1 (6 bases). CDR1 is SQVTM, CDR2 ANQGSEA, per germline. V lost 2 bases and J lost 5, with 9 bases in between. The CDR3 consists of 12 residues. In DNA form, the CDR3 reads TGCAGCGTTGAAAGGACAGATTATGGCTACACCTTC. This encodes CSVERTDYGYTF. The complete variable domain, with remaining parts taken from reference TRBV29-1 and TRBJ1-2, reads SAVISQKPSRDICQRGTSLTIQCQVDSQVTMMFWYRQQPGQSLTLIATANQGSEATYESGFVIDKFPISRPNLTFSTLTVSNMSPEDSSIYLCSVERTDYGYTFGSGTRLTVV.

The genes are TRBV2 and TRBJ1-6; 7 nucleotides match TRBD1. CDR1 and CDR2 from the germline V gene are SNHLY and FYNNEI. CDR3 length: 15 amino acids. V lost 5 bases to trimming and J lost 9 bases; unmatched junction nucleotides: 10. The CDR3 DNA sequence: TGTGCCAGCAGTCTATTGGGACAGTACGGTTCACCCCTCCACTTT. Translating gives CASSLLGQYGSPLHF.

CDR3 residues: CASSLGGAQETQYF. CDR3 DNA sequence: TGTGCCAGCAGCCTAGGAGGGGCGCAAGAGACCCAGTACTTC. The chain uses TRBV14 and TRBJ2-5; the D gene is possibly TRBD2 (6 bases). The germline V gene encodes CDR1 SGHDN and CDR2 FVKESK. The CDR3 length is 14 residues. With 4 bases removed from V and 2 bases from J, the gap between germline ends came to 11 bases.